One and the same sample provided the 30 T cell receptor beta chains below, sequenced in a study of OX40 agonist ivuxolimab in advanced cancers. Sequencing used immunoSEQ multiplex PCR; TCRdb keeps in-frame clones, though not all of them. The sample yields roughly 80,000 clones, around four fifths seen once. This sample comprised CD4+ or CD8+ T cells sorted from blood, obtained in a trial of the OX40 agonist ivuxolimab. The source is an adult with an advanced solid tumor such as melanoma, head and neck, liver or kidney cancer.

The V gene is TRBV28, the J gene TRBJ2-7; 8 bases fit TRBD1. The V and J ends lost 4 bases and 4 bases, in that order; junction bases with no gene match: 3. The germline V gene has CDR1 MDHEN and CDR2 SYDVKM. This CDR3 is built from 13 residues. CDR3 sequence (DNA): TGTGCCAGCAGTTGGGACAGGCTTTACGAGCAGTACTTC. This gives the protein CASSWDRLYEQYF.

This chain joins TRBV5-1 and TRBJ1-2; D may be TRBD1 (5 bases). This CDR3 contains 14 residues. V gave up 0 bases and J gave up 4 bases, with 10 bases separating them. CDR1 SGHRS and CDR2 YFSETQ come from the germline V gene. This chain's CDR3 is CASSLEQGSYGYTF. CDR3 nucleotides: TGCGCCAGCAGCTTGGAGCAGGGAAGCTATGGCTACACCTTC.

The chain is built from TRBV5-5 and TRBJ2-7; D perhaps matches TRBD2 (5 bases). V lost 4 bases and J 6 bases, leaving 29 bases between the germline ends. This CDR3 has 18 amino acids. The V gene's germline CDR1 is SGHKS and CDR2 YYEKEE (reference sequence). The CDR3 nucleotides read TGTGCCAGCAGCATTACCCCAATTTCACAGAGGGAATTACGCGAGCAGTACTTC. Translation: CASSITPISQRELREQYF.

The CDR3 loop reads CASSPLYMRQGITDTQYF. As DNA, the CDR3 is TGCGCCAGCAGCCCCCTTTATATGCGACAGGGTATCACAGATACGCAGTATTTT. The chain is built from TRBV4-1 and TRBJ2-3, with 7 bases matching TRBD1. Germline assignment: CDR1 MGHRA and CDR2 YSYEKL. The CDR3 runs to 18 residues. V shed 4 bases, J shed 2 bases, and the junction held 15 bases outside the gene matches.

This clone has just one count. The chain links TRBV12-5 to TRBJ1-6; D possibly corresponds to TRBD1 (5 bases). Trimming took off 1 base at V and 13 bases at J, with 20 bases between the two ends. This CDR3 has 16 amino acids. CDR1 and CDR2 (germline): LGHNT, FRNRAP. CDR3 DNA: TGTGCTAGTGGTTTGGCGACCGGGACCGGGGGGATCCCCCTCCACTTT. Its protein is CASGLATGTGGIPLHF.

The chain combines TRBV2 with TRBJ2-7; 7 bases agree with TRBD1. From germline, CDR1 is SNHLY and CDR2 FYNNEI. Trimming cost V 6 bases and J 5 bases; bases outside gene matches: 13. The CDR3 runs to 15 residues. Here the CDR3 DNA reads TGTGCCAGCAGCGTTAACAGGGGAATCGGCGACGAGCAGTACTTC. Residues: CASSVNRGIGDEQYF.

This clone has only one observation. The V and J genes are TRBV7-2 and TRBJ2-1, with 7 positions matching TRBD1. The ends lost 5 bases at V and 4 bases at J; junction bases unmatched: 8. This CDR3 is built from 15 residues. Germline assignment: CDR1 SGHTA and CDR2 FQGNSA. The CDR3 loop reads CASSRAGTAYNEQFF. The CDR3, as DNA: TGTGCCAGCAGCCGTGCCGGGACAGCTTACAATGAGCAGTTCTTC.

A note on this clone: Other nucleotide sequences in the sample specify the same CDR3. CDR3 coding DNA: TGTGCCAGCAGTGAACAGGATAGCAATCAGCCCCAGCATTTT. It encodes CASSEQDSNQPQHF. This chain uses TRBV6-1 with TRBJ1-5; D remains unclear. The V gene lost 2 bases and the J gene lost 0 bases, with 5 bases spanning the gap. Looked up from germline, CDR1 is MNHNS and CDR2 is SASEGT. This CDR3 is built from 14 residues.

The chain links TRBV6-5 to TRBJ2-2; D gene unclear. V was pared by 0 bases and J by 5 bases, with 10 bases between. Germline lookup yields CDR1 MNHEY and CDR2 SVGAGI. This CDR3 has 15 amino acids. The CDR3 protein is CASSYSSGSTGELFF. CDR3 DNA: TGTGCCAGCAGTTACTCGTCTGGGTCTACCGGGGAGCTGTTTTTT.

The chain recombines TRBV28 with TRBJ2-5, with D tentatively TRBD1 or TRBD2 (5 bases each). The V gene lost 7 bases and the J gene lost 1 base, with 10 bases spanning the gap. This CDR3 has 13 residues. In germline, CDR1 is MDHEN, CDR2 SYDVKM. The CDR3 DNA follows: TGTGCCAGCAAGTGGGGGTTCCAAGAGACCCAGTACTTC. Residues: CASKWGFQETQYF.

This clone was observed a single time. This rearrangement joins TRBV5-1 to TRBJ1-5; 12 positions agree with TRBD1. Trimming at V came to 4 bases and at J to 7 bases, leaving 6 bases not matched to a gene. Germline CDR1 is SGHRS and CDR2 is YFSETQ. The CDR3 is 15 residues long. The CDR3, as DNA: TGCGCCAGCAGCCCTGGGACAGGGGGCGGGCAGCCCCAGCATTTT. This codes for CASSPGTGGGQPQHF.

A single count supports this clone. Its ends do not fully match the called genes, so a read error is possible. The chain combines TRBV5-1 with TRBJ1-1; TRBD1 is a possible D gene (5 bases). This CDR3 region has 13 residues. Germline CDR1 is SGHRS and CDR2 is YFSETQ. CDR3 sequence: CASSLGGNIETFF. The CDR3, as DNA: TGCGCCAGCAGCTTGGGGGGCAATATTGAAACTTTCTTT.

This clone was seen a handful of times. The chain joins TRBV7-3 to TRBJ1-1; TRBD1 might be the D (6 bases). Trimming took off 8 bases at V and 0 bases at J, with 10 bases between the two ends. The CDR3 spans 13 residues. Per germline, CDR1 SGHTA and CDR2 FQGTGA. This CDR3 is CASAGQLNTEAFF. DNA of the CDR3: TGTGCCAGCGCTGGACAGTTGAACACTGAAGCTTTCTTT.

This chain uses TRBV19 with TRBJ2-7, with 9 bases matching TRBD2. CDR3 length: 16 amino acids. After removal of 6 bases from V and 1 base from J, the junction contained 10 bases not matched to a gene. Germline V gene lookup returns CDR1 LNHDA and CDR2 SQIVND (reference sequence). CDR3 nucleotide sequence: TGTGCCAGTAGCGACCCCGGGCGGGGGGGATCCTACGAGCAGTACTTC. It encodes CASSDPGRGGSYEQYF.

This chain links TRBV5-4 with TRBJ2-1; the D gene could be TRBD1 or TRBD2 (5 bases each). The CDR3 covers 18 residues. Trimming stripped 4 bases from V and 6 bases from J, with 26 bases between. Looked up from germline, CDR1 is SGHNT and CDR2 is YYREEE (reference sequence). Written as DNA, the CDR3 is TGTGCCAGCAGCCCCCAAAAGGTGTCTGGGTTGGGGGTCAATGAGCAGTTCTTC. As protein: CASSPQKVSGLGVNEQFF.

The V and J genes are TRBV28 and TRBJ1-2; D remains unclear. The germline V gene encodes CDR1 MDHEN and CDR2 SYDVKM. The CDR3 runs to 13 residues. Trimming shortened V by 2 bases and J by 4 bases, and 8 bases separated the two germline ends. CDR3 in DNA: TGTGCCAGCAGTTTAAGTCGGCTCTATGGCTACACCTTC. Amino acids: CASSLSRLYGYTF.

The V gene is TRBV10-3, the J gene TRBJ1-4; the D gene is possibly TRBD1 (6 bases). CDR1 is ENHRY, CDR2 SYGVKD, per germline. V lost 4 bases and J 7 bases, leaving 13 bases between the germline ends. This CDR3 is 14 amino acids long. This CDR3 reads CAISGDIRAEKLFF. Here the CDR3 DNA reads TGTGCCATCAGTGGGGACATTAGGGCTGAAAAACTGTTTTTT.

The rearrangement uses TRBV6-1 and TRBJ1-5, with 10 bases that match TRBD1. The CDR3 totals 15 residues. The V and J ends lost 6 bases and 6 bases, in that order; junction bases with no gene match: 8. Germline assignment: CDR1 MNHNS and CDR2 SASEGT. The CDR3 DNA follows: TGTGCCAGCAGCGTGACAGGGGGCGGGGGTCAGCCCCAGCATTTT. As protein: CASSVTGGGGQPQHF.

The chain couples TRBV29-1 to TRBJ1-1, with D uncertain. CDR1 is SQVTM, CDR2 ANQGSEA, per germline. Trimming took 4 bases from V and 5 from J, leaving 14 bases between them. This CDR3 is built from 13 residues. The CDR3 is CSVARGVTTEAFF. Here the CDR3 DNA reads TGCAGCGTTGCGCGGGGTGTGACGACTGAAGCTTTCTTT.

CDR3 coding DNA: TGTGCCAGCAGTTCTACAGGGGGCGCGCGGACCGGGGAGCTGTTTTTT. It yields the protein CASSSTGGARTGELFF. The gene calls are TRBV28 and TRBJ2-2; TRBD1 matches at 9 bases. The germline CDR1 and CDR2 sequences are MDHEN and SYDVKM. There are 16 residues in the CDR3. The V gene end was trimmed by 4 bases and the J gene end by 5 bases; junction bases not matched to a gene: 8.

The rearrangement uses TRBV13 and TRBJ1-6; no firm D call. CDR1 and CDR2 (germline): PRHDT, FYEKMQ (reference sequence). The CDR3 runs to 18 residues. Trimming removed 7 bases at V and 0 bases at J, with 19 bases between. The CDR3 sequence is CASTRSGSSSSYNSPLHF. The CDR3 DNA is TGTGCCAGCACCCGATCCGGGAGTTCCAGCTCCTATAATTCACCCCTCCACTTT.

The rearrangement joins TRBV10-3 to TRBJ2-1, with 9 bases that match TRBD2. The germline gives CDR1 ENHRY, CDR2 SYGVKD. The CDR3 has 15 amino acids. V shed 5 bases and J 6 bases; nucleotides not matched to a gene: 8. The DNA for the CDR3 is TGTGCCATCAGTCTACTAGCGGGCGCGATCAATGAGCAGTTCTTC. It specifies CAISLLAGAINEQFF.

The chain has TRBV29-1 and TRBJ2-7, with 7 bases matching TRBD2. Germline V gene lookup returns CDR1 SQVTM and CDR2 ANQGSEA. The CDR3 is 13 residues long. The V segment lost 7 bases and the J segment 5 bases; nucleotides outside the gene matches: 11. The CDR3 bases are TGCAGCGCCTCCGGAGGGAGGGGCCACGAGCAGTACTTC. Its translation: CSASGGRGHEQYF.

In this sample, this clone turned up once. The sample has other DNA sequences that encode this CDR3 too. The chain recombines TRBV7-2 with TRBJ1-5; no clear D gene. The CDR3 extends over 15 amino acids. The ends were cut back, 5 bases at V and 0 bases at J, with 11 bases in the middle. CDR1 and CDR2 from the germline V gene are SGHTA and FQGNSA. DNA for the CDR3: TGTGCCAGCAGCCTTGACGGATATAGCAATCAGCCCCAGCATTTT. It is translated as CASSLDGYSNQPQHF.

V is TRBV28 and J is TRBJ1-6; perhaps TRBD1 as D (6 bases). The V gene's germline CDR1 is MDHEN and CDR2 SYDVKM. This CDR3 region has 18 residues. V gave up 6 bases and J gave up 7 bases, with 25 bases separating them. DNA for the CDR3: TGTGCCAGCAGGCCATCGAGTTACAGGCCGAGGGGGAATTCACCCCTCCACTTT. Its translation: CASRPSSYRPRGNSPLHF.

The chain uses TRBV5-6 and TRBJ1-3; D uncertain. The germline CDR1 and CDR2 sequences are SGHDT and YYEEEE. Trimming took 1 base from V and 6 from J, leaving 2 bases between them. This CDR3 spans 11 amino acids. In DNA, the CDR3 is TGTGCCAGCAGCTTGCAAAACACCATATATTTT. Translated, it gives CASSLQNTIYF.

This clone was seen just once. This rearrangement joins TRBV27 to TRBJ2-5, with 11 bases identical to TRBD2. The V segment lost 5 bases and the J segment 2 bases; nucleotides outside the gene matches: 10. The CDR3 extends over 17 amino acids. Germline CDR1 MNHEY, CDR2 SMNVEV (reference sequence). Written as DNA, the CDR3 is TGTGCCAGCAGTCTCAACGGGGCTAGCGGGGGGCAAGAGACCCAGTACTTC. Protein product: CASSLNGASGGQETQYF.

The chain links TRBV2 to TRBJ1-5; tentative D call: TRBD1 (6 bases). Trimming took 1 base from V and 6 from J, leaving 10 bases between them. In germline, CDR1 is SNHLY, CDR2 FYNNEI. CDR3 length equals 14 residues. CDR3 DNA: TGTGCCAGCAGTGAAGGGGGGGGCGGTCAGCCCCAGCATTTT. It encodes CASSEGGGGQPQHF.

This chain connects TRBV5-4 to TRBJ1-2; D perhaps matches TRBD1 (5 bases). Per germline, CDR1 SGHNT and CDR2 YYREEE (reference sequence). V dropped 1 base and J dropped 4 bases, with 8 bases sitting between them. The CDR3 is 13 amino acids. This CDR3 reads CASSLRQSYGYTF. The CDR3 DNA follows: TGTGCCAGCAGCTTGCGACAGAGCTATGGCTACACCTTC. Variable domain in full (rest from reference TRBV5-4 and TRBJ1-2): ETGVTQSPTHLIKTRGQQVTLRCSSQSGHNTVSWYQQALGQGPQFIFQYYREEENGRGNFPPRFSGLQFPNYSSELNVNALELDDSALYLCASSLRQSYGYTFGSGTRLTVV.

The V call is TRBV7-9, the J call TRBJ1-5; D may be TRBD1 (5 bases). The CDR3 extends over 13 amino acids. Germline CDR1 and CDR2: SEHNR and FQNEAQ (reference sequence). V shed 1 base and J shed 11 bases, with 12 bases lying between them. CDR3 region: CASSLESGSTQHF. DNA of the CDR3: TGTGCCAGCAGCTTAGAATCAGGGAGCACCCAGCATTTT.